These 17 T cell receptor beta chains were all obtained from the same sample, sequenced in a study of shared clonotypes between healthy human individuals. Method: immunoSEQ multiplex PCR; TCRdb's copy keeps in-frame clones and lacks some. The sample has 1,500,000 or so clones, less than 99% seen once; the top ten hold roughly 0.35%. Sample: naive CD4+ T cells sorted from blood. Indicated subset: CD45RA+ positively selected. The source is a young man in good health.

This chain links TRBV28 with TRBJ1-2; perhaps TRBD1 as D (5 bases). Germline loops: CDR1 MDHEN, CDR2 SYDVKM. This CDR3 is 14 amino acids long. Deletions cut 5 bases from V and 7 bases from J, with 17 bases between. In DNA, the CDR3 is TGTGCCAGCAGTCCCGGGGACTTTCACCCTGGCTACACCTTC. It yields the protein CASSPGDFHPGYTF.

V is TRBV10-3 and J is TRBJ2-1; 7 bases agree with TRBD2. The length of the CDR3 is 13 residues. Germline V gene sequence: CDR1 ENHRY, CDR2 SYGVKD. Here the CDR3 reads CAGGRTVGNEQFF. The CDR3 nucleotides read TGTGCTGGCGGGAGAACGGTAGGGAATGAGCAGTTCTTC.

On this clone itself: Additional DNA sequences in this sample encode the identical CDR3. J is TRBJ2-3 and V is TRBV10-1; D uncertain. V was trimmed by 2 bases and J by 5 bases, leaving 8 bases between them. Germline V lookup: CDR1 WNHNN, CDR2 SYGVQD (reference sequence). This CDR3 comprises 13 residues. The CDR3 loop reads CASSESWGDTQYF. The CDR3 coding sequence is TGCGCCAGCAGTGAGAGTTGGGGAGATACGCAGTATTTT.

DNA for the CDR3: TGTGCCAGCACCAGGTGGGGACAGGTCGTTTCCGGGGAGCTGTTTTTT. As protein: CASTRWGQVVSGELFF. The chain links TRBV5-5 to TRBJ2-2; 8 bases match TRBD1. The CDR3 covers 16 residues. CDR1 and CDR2 from the germline V gene are SGHKS and YYEKEE (reference sequence). The junction had 13 bases not matched to a gene; V was cut back by 6 bases and J by 6 bases.

This sequence joins TRBV28 and TRBJ2-7; 7 nucleotides align to TRBD2. Germline CDR1 reads MDHEN; CDR2 reads SYDVKM. The CDR3 spans 13 residues. With 7 bases clipped from V and 6 bases from J, the junction kept 9 bases outside the gene matches. The CDR3 here is CASTPGRRGEQYF. CDR3 in DNA: TGTGCCAGCACTCCCGGGAGGAGGGGCGAGCAGTACTTC.

The rearrangement joins TRBV5-1 to TRBJ1-1, with 7 bases fitting TRBD1. Germline V gene lookup returns CDR1 SGHRS and CDR2 YFSETQ. The V gene end was trimmed by 7 bases and the J gene end by 4 bases; junction bases not matched to a gene: 7. The CDR3 length is 13 residues. The CDR3 nucleotides read TGCGCCAGCCAAGGGGGCGGGGGCACTGAAGCTTTCTTT. The encoded protein is CASQGGGGTEAFF.

This rearrangement joins TRBV28 to TRBJ1-1; D is perhaps TRBD1 (5 bases). Germline lookup yields CDR1 MDHEN and CDR2 SYDVKM. V lost 6 bases to trimming and J lost 10 bases, with 9 bases between them. The CDR3 consists of 10 residues. The CDR3 sequence: CASSRDPAFF. CDR3 nucleotides: TGTGCCAGCAGCCGGGACCCAGCTTTCTTT.

The CDR3 is CASSLGTSGRSSYNEQFF. Here the CDR3 DNA reads TGTGCCAGCAGTTTGGGGACTAGCGGACGGAGCTCCTACAATGAGCAGTTCTTC. The V gene is TRBV28, the J gene TRBJ2-1, with 11 bases aligning to TRBD2. Germline-derived CDR1 and CDR2 are MDHEN and SYDVKM. Trimming took 3 bases from V and 0 from J; bases not matched to a gene: 7. The CDR3 sequence is 18 residues long.

On this clone: The identical CDR3 is also encoded by other nucleotide sequences in the sample. This chain uses TRBV10-3 with TRBJ2-7; D is tentatively TRBD1 or TRBD2 (5 bases each). V was clipped by 2 bases and J by 2 bases, with 7 bases between them. The germline CDR1 and CDR2 sequences are ENHRY and SYGVKD. This CDR3 comprises 13 residues. CDR3 loop: CAISEGTPYEQYF. CDR3 DNA: TGTGCCATCAGTGAGGGGACCCCCTACGAGCAGTACTTC.

The rearrangement uses TRBV19 and TRBJ2-7; tentative D call: TRBD2 (7 bases). Germline CDR1 LNHDA, CDR2 SQIVND (reference sequence). V lost 7 bases, J lost 3 bases, and 19 bases lay in between. CDR3 length: 15 residues. CDR3 nucleotide sequence: TGTGCCAGTAACCCTCAACAGGGAGGGATCTACGAGCAGTACTTC. Translated, it gives CASNPQQGGIYEQYF.

The rearrangement joins TRBV7-8 to TRBJ1-1, with D perhaps matching TRBD1 (5 bases). The CDR3 extends over 12 amino acids. V was clipped by 4 bases and J by 7 bases, with 10 bases between them. The germline CDR1 and CDR2 sequences are SGHVS and FQNEAQ. DNA for the CDR3: TGTGCCAGCAGCTCGCCGGGACGTGAAGCTTTCTTT. This sequence encodes CASSSPGREAFF.

This clone has a single count. The rearrangement joins TRBV29-1 to TRBJ1-1, with 9 positions matching TRBD1. The CDR3 length is 14 residues. CDR1 is SQVTM, CDR2 ANQGSEA, per germline. Trimming at V came to 7 bases and at J to 5 bases, leaving 11 bases not matched to a gene. The DNA for the CDR3 is TGCAGCGCTACAGCCGGACAGGGGTTAACTGAAGCTTTCTTT. This gives the protein CSATAGQGLTEAFF.

This clone has more than one count but fewer than ten. Other DNA sequences in this specimen translate into the identical CDR3. The chain uses TRBV18 and TRBJ2-5; D is unresolved. The length of the CDR3 is 12 residues. Germline V CDR1 and CDR2: KGHSH, LQKENI. The V gene lost 0 bases and the J gene lost 4 bases, with 3 bases spanning the gap. As DNA, the CDR3 is TGTGCCAGCTCACCACCGTCAGAGACCCAGTACTTC. It encodes CASSPPSETQYF.

The rearrangement joins TRBV28 to TRBJ2-4; 9 bases match TRBD2. The CDR3 sequence is 15 residues long. The germline V gene has CDR1 MDHEN and CDR2 SYDVKM. After removal of 5 bases from V and 7 bases from J, the junction contained 9 bases not matched to a gene. The CDR3 protein is CASSPGAGGPNIQYF. The CDR3 DNA follows: TGTGCCAGCAGTCCAGGCGCGGGAGGGCCGAACATTCAGTACTTC.

The chain uses TRBV2 and TRBJ2-5, with D perhaps assigned TRBD1 or TRBD2 (5 bases each). Germline values: CDR1 SNHLY, CDR2 FYNNEI. Trimming shortened V by 7 bases and J by 4 bases, and 19 bases separated the two germline ends. The CDR3 totals 15 residues. The CDR3 region has the DNA TGTGCCAGCACCAGAGGGGACGCCAGGTTAGAGACCCAGTACTTC. This sequence encodes CASTRGDARLETQYF.

With regard to this clone: Within the sample, other DNA sequences also encode this same CDR3. The J gene is TRBJ2-7, the V gene TRBV6-5; D is perhaps TRBD1 or TRBD2 (6 bases each). The CDR3 is 12 amino acids. V lost 5 bases to trimming and J lost 4 bases, with 9 bases between them. Looked up from germline, CDR1 is MNHEY and CDR2 is SVGAGI. In DNA form, the CDR3 reads TGTGCCAGCAGTCGGGGGCCGTACGAGCAGTACTTC. It specifies CASSRGPYEQYF.

The rearrangement links TRBV2 to TRBJ2-7; D is possibly TRBD1 or TRBD2 (5 bases each). Germline V CDR1 and CDR2: SNHLY, FYNNEI. This CDR3 has 13 residues. V shed 7 bases and J shed 0 bases, with 10 bases lying between them. DNA for the CDR3: TGTGCCAGCAACGGGGCCCCCTCCTACGAGCAGTACTTC. Amino acid sequence: CASNGAPSYEQYF.